A single sample is the source of the 2 T cell receptor beta chains below, sequenced in a study of cytomegalovirus exposure and HLA in healthy donors. Amplification used 60 Vbeta primers and 13 Jbeta primers. TCRdb's table, derived via immunoSEQ multiplex PCR, lists solely in-frame clones and lacks some. Of some 150,000 clones in the sample, about 75% were seen once. Sequenced material: PBMCs. The receptors here all came from a man between 18 and 35 years old in good health and CMV-seronegative.

A few counts support this clone. J is TRBJ2-3 and V is TRBV5-6, with TRBD1 identical over 8 bases. V lost 3 bases and J lost 0; bases outside the gene matches: 6. Germline V gene sequence: CDR1 SGHDT, CDR2 YYEEEE. This CDR3 spans 16 amino acids. The CDR3 DNA follows: TGTGCCAGCAGCTCGACAGGGGATTGGAGCACAGATACGCAGTATTTT. As protein: CASSSTGDWSTDTQYF. The whole variable domain, filled in from reference TRBV5-6 and TRBJ2-3, reads DAGVTQSPTHLIKTRGQQVTLRCSPKSGHDTVSWYQQALGQGPQFIFQYYEEEERQRGNFPDRFSGHQFPNYSSELNVNALLLGDSALYLCASSSTGDWSTDTQYFGPGTRLTVL.

This chain links TRBV5-5 with TRBJ1-4, with 7 bases matching TRBD1. CDR3 length: 15 residues. The V gene end was trimmed by 0 bases and the J gene end by 7 bases; junction bases not matched to a gene: 6. Germline V gene lookup returns CDR1 SGHKS and CDR2 YYEKEE (reference sequence). In DNA form, the CDR3 reads TGTGCCAGCAGCTTGGACGGACAGGAAGTTGAAAAACTGTTTTTT. Translated: CASSLDGQEVEKLFF.